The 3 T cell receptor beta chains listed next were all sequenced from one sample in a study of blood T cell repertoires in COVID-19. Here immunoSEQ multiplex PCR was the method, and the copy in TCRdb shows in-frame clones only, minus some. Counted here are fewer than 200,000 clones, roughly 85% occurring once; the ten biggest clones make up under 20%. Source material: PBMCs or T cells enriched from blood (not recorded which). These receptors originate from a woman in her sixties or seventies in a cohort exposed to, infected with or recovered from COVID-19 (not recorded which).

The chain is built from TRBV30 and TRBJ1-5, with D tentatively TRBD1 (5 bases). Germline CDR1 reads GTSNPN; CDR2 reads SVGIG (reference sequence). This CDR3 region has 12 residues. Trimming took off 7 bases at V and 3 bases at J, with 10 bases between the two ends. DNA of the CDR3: TGTGCCTACGGGACTTTCAATCAGCCCCAGCATTTT. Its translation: CAYGTFNQPQHF.

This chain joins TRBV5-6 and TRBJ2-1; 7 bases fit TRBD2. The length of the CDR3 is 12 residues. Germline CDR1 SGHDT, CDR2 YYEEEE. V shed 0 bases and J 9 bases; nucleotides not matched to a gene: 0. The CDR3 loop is CASSLAGGEQFF. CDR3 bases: TGTGCCAGCAGCTTGGCGGGGGGTGAGCAGTTCTTC. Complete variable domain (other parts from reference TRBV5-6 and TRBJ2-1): DAGVTQSPTHLIKTRGQQVTLRCSPKSGHDTVSWYQQALGQGPQFIFQYYEEEERQRGNFPDRFSGHQFPNYSSELNVNALLLGDSALYLCASSLAGGEQFFGPGTRLTVL.

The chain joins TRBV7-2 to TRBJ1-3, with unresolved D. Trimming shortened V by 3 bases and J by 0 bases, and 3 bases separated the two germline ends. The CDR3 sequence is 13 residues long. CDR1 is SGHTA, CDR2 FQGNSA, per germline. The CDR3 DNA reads TGTGCCAGCAGCTTTAACTCTGGAAACACCATATATTTT. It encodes CASSFNSGNTIYF. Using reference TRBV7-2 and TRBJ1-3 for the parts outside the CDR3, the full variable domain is GAGVSQSPSNKVTEKGKDVELRCDPISGHTALYWYRQSLGQGLEFLIYFQGNSAPDKSGLPSDRFSAERTGGSVSTLTIQRTQQEDSAVYLCASSFNSGNTIYFGEGSWLTVV.